What follows are 28 T cell receptor beta chains derived from one specimen sequenced in a study of T cell repertoires in cytomegalovirus infection. TCRdb reprocessed the reads with MiXCR, giving one entry per CDR3 protein. This sample has over 450,000 distinct CDR3 sequences, with around 11% found just once. Sequenced input: PBMCs. The source of these receptors is a human donor in good health (CMV status not recorded). Some clones in this sample may be carry-over from other donors' samples.

This clonotype was counted only a few times. CDR3 amino acids: CASSPSLTGGREQYF. The CDR3 coding sequence is TGTGCCAGCAGCCCATCCCTCACGGGAGGGAGGGAGCAGTACTTC. This chain connects TRBV3-1 to TRBJ2-7; 8 positions match TRBD2. The CDR3 runs 15 residues. J lost 7 bases, V lost 4 bases, and 12 bases had no gene match. Germline CDR1 reads LGHDT; CDR2 reads YNNKEL (reference sequence).

This clonotype was counted at least ten times. This chain joins TRBV7-8 and TRBJ1-5; tentative D call: TRBD1 (6 bases). Germline lookup yields CDR1 SGHVS and CDR2 FQNEAQ. The length of the CDR3 is 16 residues. V lost 4 bases to trimming and J lost 2 bases, with 15 bases between them. As DNA, the CDR3 is TGTGCCAGCAGCTCTCGGGGGCGCGGGGGCAATCAGCCCCAGCATTTT. This sequence encodes CASSSRGRGGNQPQHF.

J is TRBJ2-1 and V is TRBV27; the D gene is possibly TRBD1 (6 bases). Trimming removed 6 bases from V and 6 bases from J, with 18 bases in between. The CDR3 sequence is 15 residues long. In germline, CDR1 is MNHEY, CDR2 SMNVEV (reference sequence). The chain's CDR3 is CASSQRFRGFNEQFF. CDR3 DNA sequence: TGTGCCAGCAGCCAAAGGTTCAGGGGTTTCAATGAGCAGTTCTTC.

This clonotype was observed a few times. CDR3 loop: CATAALKINTIYF. In DNA, the CDR3 is TGTGCCACCGCGGCCTTGAAGATCAACACCATATATTTT. The V gene is TRBV19, the J gene TRBJ1-3, with D uncertain. The CDR3 has 13 residues. Per the germline V gene, CDR1 is LNHDA and CDR2 is SQIVND (reference sequence). V lost 10 bases and J 7 bases, leaving 17 bases between the germline ends.

The chain carries TRBV9 and TRBJ2-5, with 7 bases aligning to TRBD1. Germline V lookup: CDR1 SGDLS, CDR2 YYNGEE. The CDR3 spans 14 residues. The V and J ends lost 4 bases and 3 bases, in that order; junction bases with no gene match: 6. CDR3: CASSIGDREETQYF. In nucleotides, the CDR3 is TGTGCCAGCAGCATTGGCGACAGGGAAGAGACCCAGTACTTC.

This clonotype was detected many times. This sequence joins TRBV7-9 and TRBJ2-5; TRBD1 aligns across 7 bases. Trimming at V came to 5 bases and at J to 4 bases, leaving 13 bases not matched to a gene. CDR1 and CDR2 (germline): SEHNR, FQNEAQ (reference sequence). The CDR3 spans 16 residues. The CDR3 spells CASSSSAGSGGETQYF. The CDR3 nucleotides read TGTGCCAGCAGCAGTTCCGCGGGTTCAGGGGGAGAGACCCAGTACTTC.

Only a few counts were recorded for this clonotype. The V call is TRBV5-4, the J call TRBJ2-7; TRBD1 aligns across 12 bases. V shed 5 bases and J 7 bases; nucleotides not matched to a gene: 7. The CDR3 sequence is 14 residues long. CDR1 is SGHNT, CDR2 YYREEE, per germline (reference sequence). Here the CDR3 reads CASRAGQGADEQYF. Written as DNA, the CDR3 is TGTGCCAGCAGGGCGGGACAGGGGGCGGATGAGCAGTACTTC.

The sample holds many counts of this clonotype. The rearrangement uses TRBV7-9 and TRBJ2-1; 11 nucleotides agree with TRBD2. Germline-derived CDR1 and CDR2 are SEHNR and FQNEAQ (reference sequence). V lost 0 bases to trimming and J lost 8 bases; unmatched junction nucleotides: 9. The CDR3 is 17 residues long. The CDR3 spells CASSLANYSGRADEQFF. In DNA form, the CDR3 reads TGTGCCAGCAGCTTAGCCAACTATAGCGGGAGGGCCGATGAGCAGTTCTTC.

This chain joins TRBV20-1 and TRBJ2-3; 7 positions agree with TRBD2. From germline, CDR1 is DFQATT and CDR2 SNEGSKA (reference sequence). V dropped 6 bases and J dropped 0; count of bases not matched to a gene: 6. There are 14 residues in the CDR3. The chain's CDR3 is CSALSGGSTDTQYF. The CDR3 nucleotides are TGCAGTGCCCTATCGGGGGGTAGCACAGATACGCAGTATTTT.

This clonotype has only a few counts. J is TRBJ2-3 and V is TRBV3-1; TRBD2 matches 11 bases. V trimming: 6 bases; J trimming: 4 bases; junction bases outside the gene matches: 18. CDR3 length: 19 residues. Germline V gene lookup returns CDR1 LGHDT and CDR2 YNNKEL (reference sequence). CDR3 nucleotides: TGTGCCAGCAGTACGACTAGCGGGGACGCTATTCACCACCCAGATACGCAGTATTTT. Translation: CASSTTSGDAIHHPDTQYF.

This rearrangement joins TRBV30 to TRBJ2-7; 7 bases map to TRBD1. Germline V gene lookup returns CDR1 GTSNPN and CDR2 SVGIG (reference sequence). There are 12 residues in the CDR3. V lost 7 bases to trimming and J lost 3 bases; unmatched junction nucleotides: 6. This chain's CDR3 is CAFTTGIYEQYF. As DNA, the CDR3 is TGTGCCTTCACGACAGGGATCTACGAGCAGTACTTC.

This rearrangement joins TRBV2 to TRBJ1-2, with 8 bases matching TRBD1. V lost 5 bases to trimming and J lost 2 bases; unmatched junction nucleotides: 7. This CDR3 has 15 residues. Per the germline V gene, CDR1 is SNHLY and CDR2 is FYNNEI. CDR3 bases: TGTGCCAGCAGTAACAGGGGGTTGCTGAACTATGGCTACACCTTC. The encoded protein is CASSNRGLLNYGYTF.

This clonotype occurred many times. The chain couples TRBV7-9 to TRBJ2-5; no reliable D call. Germline CDR1 and CDR2: SEHNR and FQNEAQ (reference sequence). The CDR3 totals 14 residues. Trimming stripped 5 bases from V and 0 bases from J, with 10 bases between. The CDR3 loop reads CASSPIGNQETQYF. Here the CDR3 DNA reads TGTGCCAGCAGCCCAATTGGGAACCAAGAGACCCAGTACTTC. Together with reference TRBV7-9 and TRBJ2-5, the CDR3 gives the full variable domain: DTGVSQNPRHKITKRGQNVTFRCDPISEHNRLYWYRQTLGQGPEFLTYFQNEAQLEKSRLLSDRFSAERPKGSFSTLEIQRTEQGDSAMYLCASSPIGNQETQYFGPGTRLLVL.

The chain has TRBV19 and TRBJ2-7; 8 nucleotides align to TRBD1. The germline gives CDR1 LNHDA, CDR2 SQIVND (reference sequence). With 6 bases clipped from V and 1 base from J, the junction kept 5 bases outside the gene matches. The CDR3 is made up of 14 amino acids. The chain's CDR3 is CASSDRGSSYEQYF. The DNA for the CDR3 is TGTGCCAGTAGCGACAGGGGTTCTTCCTACGAGCAGTACTTC.

This chain uses TRBV7-3 with TRBJ2-1, with D perhaps given as TRBD1 or TRBD2 (5 bases each). Germline CDR1 and CDR2: SGHTA and FQGTGA. This CDR3 region has 13 residues. V was clipped by 6 bases and J by 7 bases, with 13 bases between them. The CDR3 coding sequence is TGTGCCAGCAGGTTCGGGGCCAGGAATGAGCAGTTCTTC. It translates to CASRFGARNEQFF.

The sample holds many counts of this clonotype. The rearrangement joins TRBV9 to TRBJ1-1, with no clear D. Germline V gene sequence: CDR1 SGDLS, CDR2 YYNGEE. This CDR3 is built from 13 residues. V lost 0 bases to trimming and J lost 6 bases, with 9 bases between them. The CDR3 loop is CASSVATGSEAFF. The DNA for the CDR3 is TGTGCCAGCAGCGTAGCTACGGGTTCTGAAGCTTTCTTT.

This clonotype occurred many times. CDR3 in amino acids: CASSSGLISYEQYF. The CDR3 DNA follows: TGTGCCAGCAGCTCGGGACTTATCTCCTACGAGCAGTACTTC. V and J are TRBV9 and TRBJ2-7, with D possibly TRBD2 on 6 matching bases. V gave up 4 bases and J gave up 0 bases, with 11 bases separating them. Looked up from germline, CDR1 is SGDLS and CDR2 is YYNGEE. The CDR3 spans 14 residues. The entire variable domain, with the rest obtained from reference TRBV9 and TRBJ2-7, is as follows: DSGVTQTPKHLITATGQRVTLRCSPRSGDLSVYWYQQSLDQGLQFLIQYYNGEERAKGNILERFSAQQFPDLHSELNLSSLELGDSALYFCASSSGLISYEQYFGPGTRLTVT.

There are many counts of this clonotype. The V and J genes are TRBV7-9 and TRBJ2-1; 8 bases match TRBD2. The CDR3 extends over 17 amino acids. Unmatched junction bases numbered 9, after V lost 5 bases and J lost 0 bases. CDR1 is SEHNR and CDR2 is FQNEAQ in the germline V gene (reference sequence). The CDR3 sequence is CASSIRGGGSSYNEQFF. DNA of the CDR3: TGTGCCAGCAGCATTCGGGGGGGTGGGAGCTCCTACAATGAGCAGTTCTTC.

This clonotype was seen many times. The genes are TRBV19 and TRBJ2-2, with D possibly matching TRBD2 (6 bases). CDR3 size: 15 residues. V was clipped by 7 bases and J by 1 base, with 13 bases between them. Germline lookup yields CDR1 LNHDA and CDR2 SQIVND (reference sequence). The CDR3 sequence: CASNEDGGNTGELFF. The CDR3 coding sequence is TGTGCCAGTAATGAAGACGGGGGGAACACCGGGGAGCTGTTTTTT.

This clonotype was recorded at least ten times. The chain employs TRBV12-3 or TRBV12-4 and TRBJ2-3, with 9 bases matching TRBD2. V lost 1 base to trimming and J lost 4 bases; unmatched junction nucleotides: 18. This CDR3 is built from 20 residues. Written as DNA, the CDR3 is TGTGCCAGCAGTTTAGGGACCTGGCTAGCGGGAAATGGAGAGGCAGATACGCAGTATTTT. Protein product: CASSLGTWLAGNGEADTQYF.

This clonotype was found a few times. The chain links TRBV14 to TRBJ2-7, with 7 bases aligning to TRBD2. With 1 base clipped from V and 6 bases from J, the junction kept 9 bases outside the gene matches. This CDR3 has 15 amino acids. Per germline, CDR1 SGHDN and CDR2 FVKESK. CDR3 coding DNA: TGTGCCAGCAGCCAAGGCGGGGGTCGGCGGGCCGAGCAGTACTTC. Its protein product is CASSQGGGRRAEQYF.

This clonotype was picked up many times. The rearrangement joins TRBV19 to TRBJ2-1, with a tentative D call TRBD2 (6 bases). The V end was cut by 6 bases, the J end by 6 bases, with 18 bases between. The CDR3 is 15 residues long. CDR1 and CDR2 (germline): LNHDA, SQIVND (reference sequence). The CDR3 region is CASRETRGTVNEQFF. As DNA, the CDR3 is TGTGCCAGTAGGGAGACTAGAGGGACGGTCAATGAGCAGTTCTTC.

This clonotype was recorded many times. As DNA, the CDR3 is TGTGCCAGCAGTTTCTTTGCCGGGGCCAACGTCCTGACTTTC. It yields the protein CASSFFAGANVLTF. The chain joins TRBV28 to TRBJ2-6; the D is unclear. With 3 bases removed from V and 4 bases from J, the gap between germline ends came to 7 bases. CDR3 size: 14 residues. Germline V gene sequence: CDR1 MDHEN, CDR2 SYDVKM.

This clonotype has ten or more counts. The chain links TRBV5-1 to TRBJ1-1; D possibly corresponds to TRBD1 (5 bases). CDR1 and CDR2 from the germline V gene are SGHRS and YFSETQ. V shed 5 bases and J shed 4 bases, with 18 bases lying between them. The CDR3 totals 15 residues. For the CDR3, the DNA is TGCGCCAGCAGAGGCGACAGCTTTGGCGGCACTGAAGCTTTCTTT. This translates into CASRGDSFGGTEAFF.

This clonotype came up a few times. The rearrangement joins TRBV28 to TRBJ2-3; D call uncertain. Germline-derived CDR1 and CDR2 are MDHEN and SYDVKM. V was shortened by 6 bases and J by 7 bases, with 5 bases between the two germline ends. This CDR3 is 10 amino acids long. CDR3 region: CASRSYTQYF. The CDR3 nucleotides read TGTGCCAGCAGATCCTATACGCAGTATTTT.

This clonotype was seen at least ten times. This chain uses TRBV7-9 with TRBJ2-1, with D uncertain. Germline CDR1 and CDR2: SEHNR and FQNEAQ (reference sequence). Trimming stripped 8 bases from V and 0 bases from J, with 8 bases between. The CDR3 is made up of 13 amino acids. The CDR3 coding sequence is TGTGCCAGCCGACCTAGCTCCTACAATGAGCAGTTCTTC. As protein: CASRPSSYNEQFF.

The rearrangement joins TRBV24-1 to TRBJ2-1; maybe TRBD2 (5 bases). The CDR3 consists of 11 residues. In germline, CDR1 is KGHDR, CDR2 SFDVKD. The V gene lost 7 bases and the J gene lost 7 bases, with 7 bases spanning the gap. CDR3 nucleotides: TGTGCCACCAGCCCGGGGAATGAGCAGTTCTTC. It is translated as CATSPGNEQFF.

The table lists this clonotype with many counts. The J gene is TRBJ1-4, the V gene TRBV20-1; the D is unclear. Germline CDR1 is DFQATT and CDR2 is SNEGSKA (reference sequence). This CDR3 is built from 13 residues. The ends were cut back, 3 bases at V and 4 bases at J, with 9 bases in the middle. DNA of the CDR3: TGCAGTGCTAGGGGAGATGTTAATGAAAAACTGTTTTTT. Protein product: CSARGDVNEKLFF.